The clone carrying this TCR beta chain was seen many times. Its matching antigen is unknown. The source of the sample is a study of response to subunit inactivated influenza vaccine. One entry per CDR3 protein, called by TCRdb with MiXCR from the RT-PCR reads. The table has around 540,000 distinct CDR3 sequences, roughly 10% seen once. Study results and caveats: After each seasonal influenza vaccination, few new T cells are recruited, the authors suggested.

CDR3 length: 15 residues. The V segment lost 3 bases and the J segment 8 bases; nucleotides outside the gene matches: 7. CDR1 MDHEN and CDR2 SYDVKM come from the germline V gene. The chain couples TRBV28 to TRBJ1-2, with 12 bases aligning to TRBD1. This specimen consisted of PBMCs from blood, obtained on the day of vaccination. The TCR originated in a man in his fifties who received an inactivated influenza vaccine. In DNA form, the CDR3 reads TGTGCCAGCAGTTTTAATCGGGACAGGGGGCTCGGCTACACCTTC. As protein: CASSFNRDRGLGYTF.